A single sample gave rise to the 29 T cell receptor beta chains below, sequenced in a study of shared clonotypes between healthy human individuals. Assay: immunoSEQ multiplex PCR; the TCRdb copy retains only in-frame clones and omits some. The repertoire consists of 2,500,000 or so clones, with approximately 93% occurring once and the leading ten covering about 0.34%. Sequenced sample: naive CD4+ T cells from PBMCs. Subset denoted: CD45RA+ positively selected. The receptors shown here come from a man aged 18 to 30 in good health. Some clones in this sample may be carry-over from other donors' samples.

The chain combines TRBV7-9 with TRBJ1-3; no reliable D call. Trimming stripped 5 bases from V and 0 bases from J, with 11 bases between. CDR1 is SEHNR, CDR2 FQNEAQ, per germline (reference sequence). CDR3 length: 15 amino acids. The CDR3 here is CASSEPQFSGNTIYF. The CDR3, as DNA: TGTGCCAGCAGCGAGCCACAGTTCTCTGGAAACACCATATATTTT.

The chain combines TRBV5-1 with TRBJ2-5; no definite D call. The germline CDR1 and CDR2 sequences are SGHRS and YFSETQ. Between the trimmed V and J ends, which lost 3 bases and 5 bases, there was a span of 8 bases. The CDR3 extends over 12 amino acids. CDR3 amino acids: CASSSNGETQYF. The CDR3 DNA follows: TGCGCCAGCAGCTCAAACGGGGAGACCCAGTACTTC.

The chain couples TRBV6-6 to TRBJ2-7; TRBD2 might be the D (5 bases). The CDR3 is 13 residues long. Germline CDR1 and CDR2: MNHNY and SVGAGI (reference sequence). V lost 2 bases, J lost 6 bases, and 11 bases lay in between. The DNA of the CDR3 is TGTGCCAGCAGTTACACTTCTAGCTCCGAGCAGTACTTC. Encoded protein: CASSYTSSSEQYF.

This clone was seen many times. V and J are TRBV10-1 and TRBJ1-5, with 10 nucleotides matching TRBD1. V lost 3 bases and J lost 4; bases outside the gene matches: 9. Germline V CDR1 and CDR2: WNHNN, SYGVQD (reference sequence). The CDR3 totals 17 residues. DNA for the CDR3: TGCGCCAGCAGTGAAGGATCCGGGACAGGGGTTAATCAGCCCCAGCATTTT. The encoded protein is CASSEGSGTGVNQPQHF.

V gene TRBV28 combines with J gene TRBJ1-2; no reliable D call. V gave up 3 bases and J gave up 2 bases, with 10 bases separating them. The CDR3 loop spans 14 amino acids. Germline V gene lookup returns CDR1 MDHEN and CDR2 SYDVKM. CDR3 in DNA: TGTGCCAGCAGTTTGACACTACCGAACTATGGCTACACCTTC. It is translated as CASSLTLPNYGYTF.

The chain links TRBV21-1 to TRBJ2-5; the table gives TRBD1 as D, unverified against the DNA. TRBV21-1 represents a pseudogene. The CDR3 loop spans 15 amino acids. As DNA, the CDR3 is TGTGCCAGCAGCCCCCAGGACAGGGGGCTGGAGACCCAGTACTTC. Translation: CASSPQDRGLETQYF.

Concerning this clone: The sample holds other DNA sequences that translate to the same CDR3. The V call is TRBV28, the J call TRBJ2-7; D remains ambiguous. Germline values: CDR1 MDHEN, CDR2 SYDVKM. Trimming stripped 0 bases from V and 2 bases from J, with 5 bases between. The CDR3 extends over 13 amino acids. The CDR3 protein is CASSLWGTYEQYF. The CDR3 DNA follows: TGTGCCAGCAGTTTATGGGGTACCTACGAGCAGTACTTC.

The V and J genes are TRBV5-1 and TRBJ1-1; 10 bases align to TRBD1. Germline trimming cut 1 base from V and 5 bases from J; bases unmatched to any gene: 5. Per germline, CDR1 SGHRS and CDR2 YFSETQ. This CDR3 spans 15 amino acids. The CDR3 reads CASSLLDRGRTEAFF. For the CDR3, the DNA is TGCGCCAGCAGCTTGCTCGACAGGGGGCGGACTGAAGCTTTCTTT.

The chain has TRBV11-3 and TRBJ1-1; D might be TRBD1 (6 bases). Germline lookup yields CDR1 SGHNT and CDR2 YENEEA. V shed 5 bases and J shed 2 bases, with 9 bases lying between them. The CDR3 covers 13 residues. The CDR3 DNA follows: TGTGCCAGCAGCCCGGGGACAAACACTGAAGCTTTCTTT. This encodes CASSPGTNTEAFF. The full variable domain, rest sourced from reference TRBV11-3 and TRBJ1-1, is EAGVVQSPRYKIIEKKQPVAFWCNPISGHNTLYWYLQNLGQGPELLIRYENEEAVDDSQLPKDRFSAERLKGVDSTLKIQPAELGDSAVYLCASSPGTNTEAFFGQGTRLTVV.

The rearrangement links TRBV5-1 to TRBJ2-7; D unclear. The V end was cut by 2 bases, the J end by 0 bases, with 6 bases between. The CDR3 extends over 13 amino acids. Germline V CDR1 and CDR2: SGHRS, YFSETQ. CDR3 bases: TGCGCCAGCAGCTTTCCACCCTCCTACGAGCAGTACTTC. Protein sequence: CASSFPPSYEQYF.

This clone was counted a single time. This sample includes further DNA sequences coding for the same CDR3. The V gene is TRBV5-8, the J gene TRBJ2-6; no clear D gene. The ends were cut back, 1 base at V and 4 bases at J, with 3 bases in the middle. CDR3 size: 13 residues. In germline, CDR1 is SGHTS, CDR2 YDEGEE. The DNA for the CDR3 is TGTGCCAGCAGCTTGACCGGGGCCAACGTCCTGACTTTC. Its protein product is CASSLTGANVLTF.

CDR3 residues: CASSLVRLYQETQYF. CDR3 DNA sequence: TGCGCCAGCAGCTTGGTCCGTCTGTACCAAGAGACCCAGTACTTC. V is TRBV5-1 and J is TRBJ2-5; unclear D gene. V was pared by 0 bases and J by 0 bases, with 9 bases between. Germline-derived CDR1 and CDR2 are SGHRS and YFSETQ. This CDR3 has 15 amino acids.

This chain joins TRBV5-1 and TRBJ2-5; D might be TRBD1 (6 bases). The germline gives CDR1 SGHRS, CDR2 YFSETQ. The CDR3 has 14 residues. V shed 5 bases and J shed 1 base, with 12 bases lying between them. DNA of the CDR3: TGCGCCAGCAGTTCCGGGACACTCCAAGAGACCCAGTACTTC. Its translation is CASSSGTLQETQYF.

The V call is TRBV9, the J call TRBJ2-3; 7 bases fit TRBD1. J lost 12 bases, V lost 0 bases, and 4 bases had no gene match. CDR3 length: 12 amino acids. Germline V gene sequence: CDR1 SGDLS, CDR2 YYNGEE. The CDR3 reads CASSVDGDRQYF. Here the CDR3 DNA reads TGTGCCAGCAGCGTAGACGGGGACAGACAGTATTTT.

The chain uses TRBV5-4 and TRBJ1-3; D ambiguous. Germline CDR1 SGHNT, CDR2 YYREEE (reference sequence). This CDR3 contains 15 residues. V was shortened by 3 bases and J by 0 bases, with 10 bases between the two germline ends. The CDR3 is CASSSDGYSGNTIYF. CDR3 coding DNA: TGTGCCAGCAGCTCGGACGGGTACTCTGGAAACACCATATATTTT.

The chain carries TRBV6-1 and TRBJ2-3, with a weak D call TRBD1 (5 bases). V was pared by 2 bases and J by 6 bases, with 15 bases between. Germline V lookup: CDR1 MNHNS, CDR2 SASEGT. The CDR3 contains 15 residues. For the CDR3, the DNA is TGTGCCAGCAGTGAATCGGGTCCGGCAGGGGATACGCAGTATTTT. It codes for CASSESGPAGDTQYF.

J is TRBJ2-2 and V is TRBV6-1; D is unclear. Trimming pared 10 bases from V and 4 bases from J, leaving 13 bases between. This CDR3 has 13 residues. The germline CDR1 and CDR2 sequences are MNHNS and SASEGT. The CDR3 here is CATPDSFTGELFF. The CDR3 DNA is TGTGCCACACCAGACTCTTTCACCGGGGAGCTGTTTTTT.

The CDR3 nucleotides read TGCGCCAGCAGCTTTGGACTAGCGGATGTCTCCTACGAGCAGTACTTC. Amino acid sequence: CASSFGLADVSYEQYF. The chain carries TRBV5-1 and TRBJ2-7, with 10 bases aligning to TRBD2. Unmatched junction bases numbered 5, after V lost 2 bases and J lost 0 bases. The V gene's germline CDR1 is SGHRS and CDR2 YFSETQ. The CDR3 extends over 16 amino acids.

CDR3 amino acids: CASSQVTGPSYEQYF. The CDR3 coding sequence is TGTGCCAGCAGCCAAGTAACGGGCCCCTCCTACGAGCAGTACTTC. The V gene is TRBV4-2, the J gene TRBJ2-5; unclear D gene. The better agreement between TRBJ2-7 and the DNA end casts doubt on the J call. Germline CDR1 LGHNA, CDR2 YNFKEQ. The CDR3 covers 15 residues.

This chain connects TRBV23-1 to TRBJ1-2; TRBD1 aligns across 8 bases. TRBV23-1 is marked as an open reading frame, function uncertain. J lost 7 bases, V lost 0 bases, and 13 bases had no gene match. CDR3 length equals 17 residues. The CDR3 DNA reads TGCGCCAGCAGTCAATCCGGGGGGGCCAGGGGGCGGTGTGGCTACACCTTC. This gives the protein CASSQSGGARGRCGYTF.

CDR3 DNA: TGTGCCAGCAGTTTTTCGGGGGTCAATCAGCCCCAGCATTTT. This sequence encodes CASSFSGVNQPQHF. The rearrangement uses TRBV27 and TRBJ1-5, with D possibly TRBD1 on 5 matching bases. The CDR3 loop spans 14 amino acids. Germline assignment: CDR1 MNHEY and CDR2 SMNVEV (reference sequence). Trimming took 3 bases from V and 3 from J, leaving 9 bases between them.

The CDR3 spells CASSGGPSGNYGYTF. The DNA for the CDR3 is TGTGCCAGCAGTGGGGGCCCTTCAGGGAACTATGGCTACACCTTC. V usage is TRBV2 and J usage is TRBJ1-2; a weak D match, TRBD1 (5 bases). Trimming left V 4 bases short and J 2 bases short, with 14 bases between. Germline lookup yields CDR1 SNHLY and CDR2 FYNNEI. The CDR3 has 15 amino acids.

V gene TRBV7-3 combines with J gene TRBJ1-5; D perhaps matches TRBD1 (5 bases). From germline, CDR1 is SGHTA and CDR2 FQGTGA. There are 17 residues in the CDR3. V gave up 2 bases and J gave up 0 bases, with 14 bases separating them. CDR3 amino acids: CASSLGPRGNSNQPQHF. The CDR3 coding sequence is TGTGCCAGCAGCTTAGGCCCAAGGGGAAATAGCAATCAGCCCCAGCATTTT.

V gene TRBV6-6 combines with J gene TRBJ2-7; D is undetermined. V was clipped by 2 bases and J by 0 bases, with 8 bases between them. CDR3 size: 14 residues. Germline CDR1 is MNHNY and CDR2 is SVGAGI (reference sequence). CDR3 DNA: TGTGCCAGCAGTTACGCCCAGAACTCCTACGAGCAGTACTTC. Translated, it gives CASSYAQNSYEQYF.

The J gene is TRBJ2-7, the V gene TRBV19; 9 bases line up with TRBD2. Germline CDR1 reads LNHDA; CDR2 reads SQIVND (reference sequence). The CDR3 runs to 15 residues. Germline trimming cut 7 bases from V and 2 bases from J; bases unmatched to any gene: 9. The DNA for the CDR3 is TGTGCCAGTATGGGCGTAGCGGGAGTCCCCTACGAGCAGTACTTC. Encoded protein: CASMGVAGVPYEQYF.

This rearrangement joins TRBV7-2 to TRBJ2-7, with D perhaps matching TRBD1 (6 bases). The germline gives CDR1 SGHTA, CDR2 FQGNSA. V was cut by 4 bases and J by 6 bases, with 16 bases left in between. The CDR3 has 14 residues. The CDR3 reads CASSSQGRGGEQYF. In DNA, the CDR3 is TGTGCCAGCAGCTCCCAGGGGAGAGGGGGCGAGCAGTACTTC.

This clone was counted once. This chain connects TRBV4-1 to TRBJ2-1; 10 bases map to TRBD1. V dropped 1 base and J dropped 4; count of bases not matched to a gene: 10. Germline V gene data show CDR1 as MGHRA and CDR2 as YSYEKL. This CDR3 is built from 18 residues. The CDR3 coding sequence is TGCGCCAGCAGCCAAGCCGAGACAGGGGGCGCGGGGTACAATGAGCAGTTCTTC. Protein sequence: CASSQAETGGAGYNEQFF.

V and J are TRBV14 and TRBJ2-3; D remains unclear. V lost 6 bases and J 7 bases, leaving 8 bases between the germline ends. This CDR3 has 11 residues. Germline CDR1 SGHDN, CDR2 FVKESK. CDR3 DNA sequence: TGTGCCAGCAGTCGTGGTAATACGCAGTATTTT. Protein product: CASSRGNTQYF.

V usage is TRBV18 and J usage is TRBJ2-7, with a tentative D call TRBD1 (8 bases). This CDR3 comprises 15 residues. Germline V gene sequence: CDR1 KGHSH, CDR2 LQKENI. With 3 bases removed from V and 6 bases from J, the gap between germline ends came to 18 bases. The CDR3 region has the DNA TGTGCCAGCTCACCGAACACAGGGGGGGGAGGCGAGCAGTACTTC. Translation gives CASSPNTGGGGEQYF.